The TCR beta chain described here comes from a study of OX40 agonist ivuxolimab in advanced cancers. Per the germline V gene, CDR1 is SEHNR and CDR2 is FQNEAQ (reference sequence). The ends were cut back, 2 bases at V and 2 bases at J, with 10 bases in the middle. This CDR3 spans 14 amino acids. Only in-frame clones appear in the TCRdb table, and some are missing; sequencing was by immunoSEQ multiplex PCR. The data hold 68,000 or so clones, with 84% observed a single time. This sequence was found in an adult with an advanced solid tumor such as melanoma, head and neck, liver or kidney cancer. The sample consisted of CD4+ or CD8+ T cells sorted from blood, taken in a trial of the OX40 agonist ivuxolimab. The rearrangement links TRBV7-9 to TRBJ2-7; D is unresolved. The CDR3 DNA sequence: TGTGCCAGCAGCTTACGGACGGTAGCCTACGAGCAGTACTTC. Protein product: CASSLRTVAYEQYF.